The clone carrying this TCR beta chain was detected only a few times. Using unique molecular identifiers, the investigators prepared the TCRbeta library. TCRdb itself ran the PCR reads through MiXCR, one entry per CDR3 protein. The sample lists tens of thousands of distinct CDR3 sequences; 14% were seen once. Trimming took 6 bases from V and 2 from J, leaving 13 bases between them. This CDR3 is 14 amino acids long. The record originates from a study of T-cell reconstitution after alpha-beta-depleted transplantation in children. Sequencing used PBMCs, mostly from graft donor cells, obtained 180 days after TCRalphabeta/CD19-depleted stem cell transplant. This chain links TRBV12-3 or TRBV12-4 with TRBJ1-2; D perhaps matches TRBD1 (6 bases). The source of this sequence is a male patient between 2 and 15 years old who had a stem cell transplant for acute lymphoblastic leukemia, so the T cells may come from the graft donor. The CDR3 sequence: CASSPDRPNYGYTF. Written as DNA, the CDR3 is TGTGCCAGCAGCCCAGACAGGCCCAACTATGGCTACACCTTC.